Given below is one T cell receptor (beta chain) in context. This CDR3 spans 15 amino acids. Germline-derived CDR1 and CDR2 are SEHNR and FQNEAQ (reference sequence). Trimming took 5 bases from V and 0 from J; bases not matched to a gene: 7. This specimen comes from a study of blood T cell repertoires in COVID-19. For the study at large: Acute and convalescent COVID-19 samples came from the United States, Italy and Spain. PBMCs, B-cell-depleted T cells, or T cells provided the cDNA or gDNA that made up the material.

As handled by the study authors: Counts of nucleated cells, estimated from reference gene primer amplification, were obtained. Clones were read by immunoSEQ multiplex PCR, and TCRdb kept only the in-frame ones, dropping some. Clone size and the V and J calls come from that table; the DNA yielded D and trimming. The sample records 350,000 to 450,000 clones, 86% being singletons. Seattle patients were enrolled while actively infected and followed longitudinally. This receptor was taken from a woman in her sixties or seventies with COVID-19, enrolled during active disease. Input material: peripheral blood. This rearrangement joins TRBV7-9 to TRBJ2-7, with TRBD1 matching over 7 bases. CDR3 DNA sequence: TGTGCCAGCAGCCCAGGGGGTTTCAGCTCCTACGAGCAGTACTTC. Its protein product is CASSPGGFSSYEQYF.